One and the same sample provided the 10 T cell receptor beta chains below, sequenced in a study of T cells in Graves' hyperthyroidism and ophthalmopathy. RNA transcripts yielded amplified TCR beta CDR3 regions. The study used the HTBI primer set for a first-round RT-PCR of the TCR CDR3. Each CDR3 protein gets one entry after TCRdb re-called the multiplex PCR reads with MiXCR. Among a few hundred thousand distinct CDR3 sequences listed, around 14% were seen once. The sequencing sample was made of blood. The source is a woman aged 18-30 years with Graves' hyperthyroidism.

The chain carries TRBV19 and TRBJ2-2; D gene ambiguous. The V end lost 8 bases, the J end lost 1 base, and 11 bases lay between the germline ends. The CDR3 extends over 14 amino acids. Per the germline V gene, CDR1 is LNHDA and CDR2 is SQIVND (reference sequence). The CDR3 DNA follows: TGTGCCAGTCCCAGCCCAAGGAACACCGGGGAGCTGTTTTTT. This gives the protein CASPSPRNTGELFF.

This clonotype was recorded at least ten times. The chain carries TRBV6-1 and TRBJ2-1; TRBD1 agrees at 9 bases. Germline V gene sequence: CDR1 MNHNS, CDR2 SASEGT. The CDR3 consists of 15 residues. Unmatched junction bases numbered 8, after V lost 5 bases and J lost 6 bases. The CDR3 region is CASSPGTGRSNEQFF. The DNA of the CDR3 is TGTGCCAGCAGTCCGGGGACAGGGCGCAGCAATGAGCAGTTCTTC.

This rearrangement joins TRBV28 to TRBJ1-5, with D possibly matching TRBD1 (5 bases). The V gene lost 10 bases and the J gene lost 9 bases, with 13 bases spanning the gap. The CDR3 loop spans 11 amino acids. Looked up from germline, CDR1 is MDHEN and CDR2 is SYDVKM. The CDR3 nucleotides read TGTGCCATCGGGGGGGAGGGGCCCCAGCATTTT. Protein: CAIGGEGPQHF.

There are a few counts of this clonotype. The rearrangement links TRBV19 to TRBJ2-5, with 8 bases fitting TRBD2. V lost 3 bases to trimming and J lost 5 bases; unmatched junction nucleotides: 8. The CDR3 has 15 residues. Germline V gene lookup returns CDR1 LNHDA and CDR2 SQIVND (reference sequence). In DNA, the CDR3 is TGTGCCAGTAGTATGACAGCGGGGGTCGTGGAGACCCAGTACTTC. Amino acid sequence: CASSMTAGVVETQYF.

There are many counts of this clonotype. V usage is TRBV5-1 and J usage is TRBJ2-7; 8 positions match TRBD1. The germline V gene encodes CDR1 SGHRS and CDR2 YFSETQ. The CDR3 contains 13 residues. The J segment lost 0 bases and the V segment lost 4 bases, leaving 0 bases of the junction unmatched. CDR3 DNA sequence: TGCGCCAGCAGCGGACAGGGCTCCTACGAGCAGTACTTC. Translated: CASSGQGSYEQYF.

This clonotype has at least ten counts. This chain joins TRBV5-1 and TRBJ2-5, with D possibly TRBD2 on 6 matching bases. Per the germline V gene, CDR1 is SGHRS and CDR2 is YFSETQ. The CDR3 covers 12 residues. The germline V and J ends were trimmed by 3 bases and 5 bases, with 8 bases remaining between them. Here the CDR3 reads CASSWGDETQYF. In nucleotides, the CDR3 is TGCGCCAGCAGCTGGGGGGACGAGACCCAGTACTTC.

This clonotype appeared a few times. The chain recombines TRBV28 with TRBJ1-1; D might be TRBD1 (5 bases). Per germline, CDR1 MDHEN and CDR2 SYDVKM. The CDR3 extends over 12 amino acids. Trimming pared 10 bases from V and 9 bases from J, leaving 18 bases between. CDR3 loop: CATTTVPEKAFF. The CDR3 DNA follows: TGTGCCACTACGACAGTTCCAGAAAAAGCTTTCTTT.

This clonotype has a count of ten or more. The chain is built from TRBV7-9 and TRBJ2-7, with D uncertain. The CDR3 contains 12 residues. The germline CDR1 and CDR2 sequences are SEHNR and FQNEAQ (reference sequence). With 4 bases removed from V and 7 bases from J, the gap between germline ends came to 11 bases. CDR3 bases: TGTGCCAGCAGCTCGTCCCTGGGAGAGCAGTACTTC. This sequence encodes CASSSSLGEQYF.

This clonotype was seen repeatedly, ten times or more. The chain combines TRBV20-1 with TRBJ2-6, with 8 bases aligning to TRBD2. This CDR3 has 16 amino acids. Germline lookup yields CDR1 DFQATT and CDR2 SNEGSKA (reference sequence). V was clipped by 1 base and J by 5 bases; unmatched bases: 7. The CDR3 spells CSARAKGLGRANVLTF. For the CDR3, the DNA is TGCAGTGCTAGAGCAAAGGGACTAGGTAGGGCCAACGTCCTGACTTTC.

In this sample, this clonotype turned up many times. The gene calls are TRBV20-1 and TRBJ2-1; D is unclear. Per germline, CDR1 DFQATT and CDR2 SNEGSKA (reference sequence). The CDR3 spans 15 residues. Trimming stripped 5 bases from V and 8 bases from J, with 22 bases between. CDR3 residues: CSALPRFPPIDEQFF. The CDR3 bases are TGCAGTGCTTTACCTAGATTCCCACCAATTGATGAGCAGTTCTTC.